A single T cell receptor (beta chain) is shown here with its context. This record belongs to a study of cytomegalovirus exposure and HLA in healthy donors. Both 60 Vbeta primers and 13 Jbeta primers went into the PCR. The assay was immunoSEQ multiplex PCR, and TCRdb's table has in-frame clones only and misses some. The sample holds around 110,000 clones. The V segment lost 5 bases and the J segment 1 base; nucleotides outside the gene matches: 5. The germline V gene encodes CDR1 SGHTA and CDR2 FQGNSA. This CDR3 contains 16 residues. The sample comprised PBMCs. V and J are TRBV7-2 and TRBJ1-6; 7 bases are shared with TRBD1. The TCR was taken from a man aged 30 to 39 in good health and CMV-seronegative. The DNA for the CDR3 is TGTGCCAGCAGCCCTCAGGGGGTATCCTATAATTCACCCCTCCACTTT. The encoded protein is CASSPQGVSYNSPLHF. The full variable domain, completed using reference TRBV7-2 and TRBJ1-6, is GAGVSQSPSNKVTEKGKDVELRCDPISGHTALYWYRQSLGQGLEFLIYFQGNSAPDKSGLPSDRFSAERTGGSVSTLTIQRTQQEDSAVYLCASSPQGVSYNSPLHFGNGTRLTVT.